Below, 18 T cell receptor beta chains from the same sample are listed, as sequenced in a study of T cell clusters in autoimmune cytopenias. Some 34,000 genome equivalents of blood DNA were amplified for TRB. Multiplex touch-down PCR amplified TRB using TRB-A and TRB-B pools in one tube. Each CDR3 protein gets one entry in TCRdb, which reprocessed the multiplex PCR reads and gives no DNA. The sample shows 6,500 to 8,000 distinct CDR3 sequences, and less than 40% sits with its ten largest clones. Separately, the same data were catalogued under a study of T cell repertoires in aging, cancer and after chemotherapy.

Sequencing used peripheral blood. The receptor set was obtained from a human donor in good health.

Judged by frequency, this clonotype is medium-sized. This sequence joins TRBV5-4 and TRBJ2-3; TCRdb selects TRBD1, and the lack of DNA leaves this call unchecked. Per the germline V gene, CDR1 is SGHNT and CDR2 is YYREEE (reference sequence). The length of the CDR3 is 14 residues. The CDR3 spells CASSTRTGTDTQYF.

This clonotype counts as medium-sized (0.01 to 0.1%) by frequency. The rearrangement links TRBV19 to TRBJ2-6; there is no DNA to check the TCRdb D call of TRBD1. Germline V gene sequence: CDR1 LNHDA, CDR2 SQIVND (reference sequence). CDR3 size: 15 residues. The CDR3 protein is CASSVQGRGANVLTF.

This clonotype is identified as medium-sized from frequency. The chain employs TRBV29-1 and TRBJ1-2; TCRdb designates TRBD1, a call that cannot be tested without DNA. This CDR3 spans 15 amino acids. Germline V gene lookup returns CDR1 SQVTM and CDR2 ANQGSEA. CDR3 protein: CSVEDWGQGLYGYTF.

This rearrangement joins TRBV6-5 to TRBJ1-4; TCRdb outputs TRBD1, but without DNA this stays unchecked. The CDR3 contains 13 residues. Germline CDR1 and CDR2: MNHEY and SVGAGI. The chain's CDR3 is CASRGTANEKLFF.

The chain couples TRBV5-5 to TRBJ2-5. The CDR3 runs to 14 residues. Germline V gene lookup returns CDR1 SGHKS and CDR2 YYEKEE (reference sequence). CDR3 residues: CASSPDPTQETQYF.

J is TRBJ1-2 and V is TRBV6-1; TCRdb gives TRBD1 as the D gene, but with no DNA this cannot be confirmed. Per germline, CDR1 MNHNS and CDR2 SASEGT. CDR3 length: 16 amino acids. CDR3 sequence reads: CASSEAGDRFNYGYTF.

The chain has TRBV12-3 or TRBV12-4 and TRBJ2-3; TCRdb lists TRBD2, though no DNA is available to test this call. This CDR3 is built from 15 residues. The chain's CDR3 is CASSLGGGLTDTQYF.

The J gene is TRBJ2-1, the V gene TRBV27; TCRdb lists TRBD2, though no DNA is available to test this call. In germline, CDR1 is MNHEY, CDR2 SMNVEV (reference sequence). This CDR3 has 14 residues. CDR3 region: CASSRDFSYNEQFF.

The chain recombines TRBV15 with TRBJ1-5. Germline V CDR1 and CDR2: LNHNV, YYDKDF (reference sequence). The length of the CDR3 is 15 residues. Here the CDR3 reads CATSSPVISNQPQHF.

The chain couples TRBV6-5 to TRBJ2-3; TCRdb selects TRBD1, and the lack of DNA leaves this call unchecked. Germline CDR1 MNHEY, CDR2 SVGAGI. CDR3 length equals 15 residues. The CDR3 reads CASSPGGISTDTQYF.

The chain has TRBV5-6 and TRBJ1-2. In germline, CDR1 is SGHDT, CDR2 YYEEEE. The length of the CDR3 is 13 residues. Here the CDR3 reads CASSWVLDNGYTF.

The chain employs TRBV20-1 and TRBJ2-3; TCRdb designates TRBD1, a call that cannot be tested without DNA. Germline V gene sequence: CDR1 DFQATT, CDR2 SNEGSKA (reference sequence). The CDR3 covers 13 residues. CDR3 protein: CSASRTNTDTQYF.

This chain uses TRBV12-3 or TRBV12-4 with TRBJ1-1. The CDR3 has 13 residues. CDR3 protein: CASSKNQNTEAFF.

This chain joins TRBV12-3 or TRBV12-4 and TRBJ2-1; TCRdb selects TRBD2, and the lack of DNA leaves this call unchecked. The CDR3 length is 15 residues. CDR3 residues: CASRELAGDNNEQFF.

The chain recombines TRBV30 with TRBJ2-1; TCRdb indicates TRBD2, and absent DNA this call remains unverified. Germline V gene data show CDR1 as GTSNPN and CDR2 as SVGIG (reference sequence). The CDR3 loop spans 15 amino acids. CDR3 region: CAWCERGVNYNEQFF.

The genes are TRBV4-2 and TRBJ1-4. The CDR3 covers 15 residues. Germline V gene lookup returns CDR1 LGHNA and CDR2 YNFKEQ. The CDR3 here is CASSQEERTNEKLFF.

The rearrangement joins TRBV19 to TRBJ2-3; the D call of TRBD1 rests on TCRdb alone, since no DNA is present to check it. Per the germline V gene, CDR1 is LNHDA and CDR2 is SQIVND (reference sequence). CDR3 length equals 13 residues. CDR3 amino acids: CASSAAGTDTQYF.

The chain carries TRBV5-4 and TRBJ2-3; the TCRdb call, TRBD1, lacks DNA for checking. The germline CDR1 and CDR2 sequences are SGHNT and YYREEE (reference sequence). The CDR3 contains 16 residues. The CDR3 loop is CASSPQGNGGTDTQYF.